Shown below are 18 T cell receptor beta chains from a single sample sequenced in a study of blood T cell repertoires in COVID-19. Data came from immunoSEQ multiplex PCR; TCRdb stores just in-frame clones and leaves some out. There are more than 300,000 clones in the sample; approximately 90% occur only once, and 1.2% lies in the top ten. The material sequenced was PBMCs or T cells enriched from blood (not recorded which). The receptor set was obtained from a woman aged 18-29 years who had recovered from COVID-19.

The chain is built from TRBV30 and TRBJ2-3; 10 bases match TRBD2. Per the germline V gene, CDR1 is GTSNPN and CDR2 is SVGIG (reference sequence). The junction had 14 bases not matched to a gene; V was cut back by 3 bases and J by 5 bases. This CDR3 is 17 amino acids long. CDR3 loop: CAWSPPRWKRGGDTQYF. CDR3 in DNA: TGTGCCTGGAGCCCACCACGGTGGAAGCGGGGGGGAGATACGCAGTATTTT.

This chain joins TRBV9 and TRBJ2-5; 8 nucleotides agree with TRBD2. CDR1 and CDR2 from the germline V gene are SGDLS and YYNGEE. The CDR3 totals 19 residues. V was clipped by 0 bases and J by 1 base; unmatched bases: 14. The CDR3 is CASSVGVLGGGGRQETQYF. CDR3 DNA: TGTGCCAGCAGCGTAGGGGTTTTAGGTGGCGGGGGGCGCCAAGAGACCCAGTACTTC.

This clone showed up just once. The chain employs TRBV11-2 and TRBJ2-3; the match to TRBD1 covers 7 bases. With 3 bases clipped from V and 0 bases from J, the junction kept 6 bases outside the gene matches. The CDR3 totals 16 residues. Germline V lookup: CDR1 SGHAT, CDR2 FQNNGV. CDR3 coding DNA: TGTGCCAGCAGCTTTCGACAGGGCGCTAGCACAGATACGCAGTATTTT. It yields the protein CASSFRQGASTDTQYF.

V and J are TRBV7-9 and TRBJ2-3, with D unresolved. CDR1 and CDR2 (germline): SEHNR, FQNEAQ (reference sequence). V shed 5 bases and J shed 0 bases, with 15 bases lying between them. The CDR3 length is 16 residues. The CDR3, as DNA: TGTGCCAGCAGCCCAACACGACAAACTAGCACAGATACGCAGTATTTT. Its translation: CASSPTRQTSTDTQYF.

Worth noting for this clone: The junction shows a germline mismatch at one end, possibly a read error. The V gene is TRBV11-2, the J gene TRBJ2-7, with a possible D match to TRBD2 (5 bases). CDR1 and CDR2 from the germline V gene are SGHAT and FQNNGV. This CDR3 has 14 residues. The CDR3 region has the DNA TGTGCCAGCAGCTTAGAAAGAGGGCTGACGGAGCAGCACTTC. Protein sequence: CASSLERGLTEQHF.

This clone was recorded once. The chain uses TRBV19 and TRBJ1-2; TRBD1 agrees at 9 bases. Trimming took 3 bases from V and 6 from J; bases not matched to a gene: 5. Germline assignment: CDR1 LNHDA and CDR2 SQIVND (reference sequence). CDR3 length: 14 amino acids. The CDR3 here is CASSMEQGANGYTF. The DNA of the CDR3 is TGTGCCAGTAGTATGGAACAGGGGGCGAATGGCTACACCTTC.

V and J are TRBV7-3 and TRBJ2-7, with TRBD1 matching 7 bases. The CDR3 spans 17 residues. Germline CDR1 is SGHTA and CDR2 is FQGTGA. The ends lost 0 bases at V and 1 base at J; junction bases unmatched: 9. CDR3 sequence reads: CASSLTLPGQSSYEQYF. As DNA, the CDR3 is TGTGCCAGCAGCTTAACATTACCGGGACAGAGTTCCTACGAGCAGTACTTC.

V is TRBV6-2 or TRBV6-3 and J is TRBJ1-3, with 8 bases fitting TRBD1. The germline V gene has CDR1 MNHEY and CDR2 SVGEGT. Trimming cost V 5 bases and J 2 bases; bases outside gene matches: 8. The CDR3 runs to 16 residues. In DNA form, the CDR3 reads TGTGCCAGCAGTGTCCTCCAGGGGGCGCCTGGAAACACCATATATTTT. It yields the protein CASSVLQGAPGNTIYF.

The chain has TRBV7-8 and TRBJ2-5; D is perhaps TRBD1 (6 bases). CDR1 and CDR2 (germline): SGHVS, FQNEAQ. This CDR3 region has 14 residues. The V and J ends lost 2 bases and 5 bases respectively, with 12 bases between them. The CDR3 nucleotides read TGTGCCAGCAGCTTATCCACAGGGTGGGAGACCCAGTACTTC. Its protein product is CASSLSTGWETQYF.

The chain recombines TRBV9 with TRBJ2-1; 7 bases line up with TRBD2. Germline values: CDR1 SGDLS, CDR2 YYNGEE. CDR3 size: 13 residues. V lost 0 bases to trimming and J lost 9 bases; unmatched junction nucleotides: 3. CDR3 in amino acids: CASSVVWGGEQFF. In DNA form, the CDR3 reads TGTGCCAGCAGCGTAGTGTGGGGGGGTGAGCAGTTCTTC. Based on the CDR3 plus reference TRBV9 and TRBJ2-1, the full variable domain is DSGVTQTPKHLITATGQRVTLRCSPRSGDLSVYWYQQSLDQGLQFLIQYYNGEERAKGNILERFSAQQFPDLHSELNLSSLELGDSALYFCASSVVWGGEQFFGPGTRLTVL.

The CDR3 region has the DNA TGTGCCAGCAGCCCTAACTTGGTCCCCACGCAGTATTTT. Its protein product is CASSPNLVPTQYF. V and J are TRBV12-3 or TRBV12-4 and TRBJ2-3; D is undetermined. CDR3 size: 13 residues. The V gene lost 6 bases and the J gene lost 9 bases, with 16 bases spanning the gap.

This clone was seen only a few times. The chain combines TRBV4-3 with TRBJ1-5; perhaps TRBD1 as D (5 bases). The CDR3 extends over 17 amino acids. The germline gives CDR1 LGHNA, CDR2 YSLEER. The ends were cut back, 0 bases at V and 7 bases at J, with 19 bases in the middle. The CDR3 reads CASSQDRATVVGQPQHF. CDR3 DNA sequence: TGCGCCAGCAGCCAAGATAGGGCGACAGTGGTTGGACAGCCCCAGCATTTT.

The chain carries TRBV11-2 and TRBJ1-2; D might be TRBD1 (6 bases). Germline V gives CDR1 SGHAT, CDR2 FQNNGV. The CDR3 is made up of 12 amino acids. Trimming took off 10 bases at V and 6 bases at J, with 15 bases between the two ends. CDR3 DNA: TGTGCCATTTGGTCAGGGGTACATGGCTACACCTTC. Its translation: CAIWSGVHGYTF.

The chain carries TRBV19 and TRBJ1-5; D is undetermined. Trimming took off 1 base at V and 3 bases at J, with 13 bases between the two ends. Germline values: CDR1 LNHDA, CDR2 SQIVND (reference sequence). The CDR3 covers 16 residues. CDR3: CASSIATAGINQPQHF. The DNA of the CDR3 is TGTGCCAGTAGTATAGCTACAGCTGGAATCAATCAGCCCCAGCATTTT.

This rearrangement joins TRBV7-9 to TRBJ1-5; 8 positions match TRBD1. The CDR3 contains 14 residues. CDR1 is SEHNR and CDR2 is FQNEAQ in the germline V gene (reference sequence). The V segment lost 5 bases and the J segment 7 bases; nucleotides outside the gene matches: 7. CDR3 nucleotides: TGTGCCAGCAGCGGGGACAGGACCTCCCAGCCCCAGCATTTT. Its protein product is CASSGDRTSQPQHF. Combining the CDR3 with reference TRBV7-9 and TRBJ1-5 gives the whole variable domain DTGVSQNPRHKITKRGQNVTFRCDPISEHNRLYWYRQTLGQGPEFLTYFQNEAQLEKSRLLSDRFSAERPKGSFSTLEIQRTEQGDSAMYLCASSGDRTSQPQHFGDGTRLSIL.

On this clone: The same CDR3 also results from other DNA sequences found in this sample. V and J are TRBV27 and TRBJ1-1; no reliable D call. Between the trimmed V and J ends, which lost 3 bases and 2 bases, there was a span of 7 bases. The V gene's germline CDR1 is MNHEY and CDR2 SMNVEV (reference sequence). This CDR3 has 13 amino acids. The CDR3 region is CASSLSRNTEAFF. The CDR3 nucleotides read TGTGCCAGCAGTTTGAGTCGAAACACTGAAGCTTTCTTT.

This chain connects TRBV9 to TRBJ2-3; 7 bases align to TRBD2. Germline V gene sequence: CDR1 SGDLS, CDR2 YYNGEE. This CDR3 region has 16 residues. J was trimmed by 1 base and V by 4 bases; bases with no gene match: 9. In DNA, the CDR3 is TGTGCCAGCAGCCTAGATGTGGGGGGGGGCACAGATACGCAGTATTTT. Residues: CASSLDVGGGTDTQYF.

This sequence joins TRBV7-2 and TRBJ2-1; 15 bases agree with TRBD2. The germline V gene encodes CDR1 SGHTA and CDR2 FQGNSA. The CDR3 is 16 amino acids. The ends lost 3 bases at V and 6 bases at J; junction bases unmatched: 3. The CDR3 loop reads CASSFGLAGGLNEQFF. The CDR3, as DNA: TGTGCCAGCAGCTTCGGACTAGCGGGGGGGCTCAATGAGCAGTTCTTC.